Below are 14 T cell receptor beta chains sequenced from a single sample in a study of blood T cell repertoires in COVID-19. Libraries were prepared by immunoSEQ multiplex PCR; TCRdb keeps only in-frame clonotypes and omits some of them. Seen here are about 220,000 clones, 85% observed once, and the top ten hold 2.9%. The sample consisted of peripheral blood. The source is a man between 50 and 59 years old who had recovered from COVID-19.

The table lists this clone with a count of one. The chain carries TRBV27 and TRBJ2-1; 8 bases align to TRBD2. V shed 6 bases, J shed 6 bases, and the junction held 10 bases outside the gene matches. Germline loops: CDR1 MNHEY, CDR2 SMNVEV (reference sequence). The CDR3 has 15 residues. The CDR3 region has the DNA TGTGCCAGCAGCTTCCCCAGCGGGAGCACCAATGAGCAGTTCTTC. Translation: CASSFPSGSTNEQFF.

This chain uses TRBV3-1 (or the pseudogene TRBV3-2) with TRBJ2-1; 8 nucleotides line up with TRBD2. The CDR3 runs to 15 residues. Germline V lookup: CDR1 LGHDT, CDR2 YNNKEL (reference sequence). V shed 0 bases and J 8 bases; nucleotides not matched to a gene: 6. The CDR3, as DNA: TGTGCCAGCAGCCAAGATTTTACTAGCGGCCATGAGCAGTTCTTC. Its protein is CASSQDFTSGHEQFF.

This clone was seen just once. J is TRBJ1-3 and V is TRBV6-1, with D possibly being TRBD1 (6 bases). The CDR3 covers 16 residues. Germline CDR1 MNHNS, CDR2 SASEGT. The V gene lost 0 bases and the J gene lost 3 bases, with 12 bases spanning the gap. The CDR3 nucleotides are TGTGCCAGCAGTGAAGCTTGGGGGGGCGTTGGAAACACCATATATTTT. Protein sequence: CASSEAWGGVGNTIYF.

V and J are TRBV4-1 and TRBJ2-1, with TRBD1 identical over 7 bases. The germline CDR1 and CDR2 sequences are MGHRA and YSYEKL. There are 16 residues in the CDR3. V gave up 2 bases and J gave up 1 base; unmatched junction bases: 5. The CDR3 nucleotides are TGCGCCAGCAGCCAAAAGGGGGCCGGGTCCTACAATGAGCAGTTCTTC. Translated: CASSQKGAGSYNEQFF.

The CDR3 DNA reads as TGTGCCAGCAGTTTCTCCCCGGGACTAGCGGGAGCTGAGCAGTTCTTC. Protein product: CASSFSPGLAGAEQFF. The rearrangement uses TRBV27 and TRBJ2-1; 14 positions agree with TRBD2. The junction had 7 bases not matched to a gene; V was cut back by 3 bases and J by 9 bases. The CDR3 length is 16 residues. Looked up from germline, CDR1 is MNHEY and CDR2 is SMNVEV (reference sequence).

This clone appeared a few times. This chain's CDR3 is CASSYSDSNQPQHF. The DNA for the CDR3 is TGTGCCAGCAGTTATAGTGATAGCAATCAGCCCCAGCATTTT. The rearrangement links TRBV27 to TRBJ1-5; D ambiguous. Per the germline V gene, CDR1 is MNHEY and CDR2 is SMNVEV (reference sequence). The germline V and J ends were trimmed by 4 bases and 0 bases, with 7 bases remaining between them. The CDR3 length is 14 residues.

This chain joins TRBV2 and TRBJ1-6; TRBD1 matches 9 bases. Trimming cost V 11 bases and J 5 bases; bases outside gene matches: 13. This CDR3 has 16 residues. CDR1 is SNHLY and CDR2 is FYNNEI in the germline V gene. This CDR3 is CARSPAGTGNNSPLHF. CDR3 nucleotide sequence: TGTGCCCGATCCCCGGCTGGGACAGGGAATAATTCACCCCTCCACTTT.

V and J are TRBV6-6 and TRBJ2-1; D is possibly TRBD2 (5 bases). Germline V gene data show CDR1 as MNHNY and CDR2 as SVGAGI (reference sequence). CDR3 length: 13 amino acids. Trimming left V 5 bases short and J 6 bases short, with 11 bases between. The CDR3 protein is CASSPTSSNEQFF. The CDR3 DNA reads as TGTGCCAGCAGTCCTACTAGTAGCAATGAGCAGTTCTTC.

The chain employs TRBV19 and TRBJ2-1, with TRBD1 matching 9 bases. J lost 3 bases, V lost 3 bases, and 3 bases had no gene match. From germline, CDR1 is LNHDA and CDR2 SQIVND (reference sequence). CDR3 length: 15 amino acids. The CDR3 is CASSMTGQGYNEQFF. The CDR3 bases are TGTGCCAGTAGTATGACGGGACAGGGCTACAATGAGCAGTTCTTC.

This chain links TRBV19 with TRBJ1-5, with TRBD1 matching 7 bases. J was trimmed by 0 bases and V by 4 bases; bases with no gene match: 12. In germline, CDR1 is LNHDA, CDR2 SQIVND (reference sequence). The CDR3 is 18 amino acids. The CDR3 DNA is TGTGCCAGTAGTACCTACGGGACAGCCACCTATAGCAATCAGCCCCAGCATTTT. Translation: CASSTYGTATYSNQPQHF.

The gene calls are TRBV15 and TRBJ2-5; perhaps TRBD2 as D (6 bases). V gave up 5 bases and J gave up 4 bases, with 14 bases separating them. Per the germline V gene, CDR1 is LNHNV and CDR2 is YYDKDF (reference sequence). CDR3 length: 14 residues. As DNA, the CDR3 is TGTGCCACCAGCCGGAGTAAGGAGGGAGAGACCCAGTACTTC. It yields the protein CATSRSKEGETQYF.

The genes are TRBV7-9 and TRBJ2-7; TRBD2 agrees at 10 bases. The germline V gene has CDR1 SEHNR and CDR2 FQNEAQ (reference sequence). With V trimmed by 1 base and J by 7 bases, 7 bases remained unmatched. CDR3 length: 15 residues. The CDR3 DNA follows: TGTGCCAGCAGCTTAGGGCTAGCGGGAGTGGGAGAGCAGTACTTC. Protein: CASSLGLAGVGEQYF.

With respect to this clone: Other DNA sequences from this sample encode an identical CDR3 as well. The V gene is TRBV28, the J gene TRBJ1-5; possibly TRBD1 for D (5 bases). Germline V lookup: CDR1 MDHEN, CDR2 SYDVKM. This CDR3 has 14 residues. V gave up 2 bases and J gave up 4 bases, with 9 bases separating them. CDR3 sequence: CASSLGGSNQPQHF. The CDR3, as DNA: TGTGCCAGCAGTTTAGGGGGGTCGAATCAGCCCCAGCATTTT.

In nucleotides, the CDR3 is TGTGCCAGCTCGGGCGACGTAGGGGCATTAGGCTTGGAAAAACTGTTTTTT. Protein sequence: CASSGDVGALGLEKLFF. This chain joins TRBV18 and TRBJ1-4; D might be TRBD1 (5 bases). Germline CDR1 is KGHSH and CDR2 is LQKENI. CDR3 size: 17 residues. V lost 6 bases and J lost 8, with 25 bases in between.